This entry describes one T cell receptor beta chain. This record belongs to a study of human T cells and chemical hapten exposure. Study background: Patients, a majority of them female, were diagnosed with alopecia areata, totalis or universalis.

In the library, unique molecular identifiers were attached to individual cDNA molecules. Each CDR3 protein is one row after TCRdb ran MiXCR on the RACE reads. The sample has about 85,000 distinct CDR3 sequences, around 7.9% seen once. Stated time point: pre-sensitization, week 0. Treatment denoted: therapeutic diphenylcyclopropenone sensitization with weekly scalp DPC. V lost 5 bases and J 8 bases, leaving 16 bases between the germline ends. The CDR3 totals 14 residues. The receptor was isolated from a man in his forties with alopecia areata. Some clones in this sample may be carry-over from other donors' samples. The source material was whole blood, sampled in connection with sensitization to the hapten diphenylcyclopropenone (DPC). V usage is TRBV12-3 or TRBV12-4 and J usage is TRBJ1-5; D is uncertain. The CDR3 region is CASSANNERKPQHF. The CDR3 region has the DNA TGTGCCAGCAGTGCCAACAACGAGCGGAAGCCCCAGCATTTT.